The 14 T cell receptor beta chains below all came from one sample that was sequenced in a study. The sorted Tregs were CD4+CD25+CD127-/low cells. TCRdb redid the calling of the 5' RACE reads with MiXCR, one entry per CDR3 protein. The sample lists about 59,000 distinct CDR3 sequences, about 20% occurring once. The sample comprised tumor-infiltrating Tregs sorted from the breast tumor. The receptors stem from a female donor with breast cancer.

The chain employs TRBV12-3 or TRBV12-4 and TRBJ2-7; 8 nucleotides match TRBD1. This CDR3 is 14 amino acids long. After removal of 5 bases from V and 6 bases from J, the junction contained 9 bases not matched to a gene. The CDR3 is CASSLGQGVSEQYF. CDR3 bases: TGTGCCAGCAGTCTTGGACAGGGTGTCTCCGAGCAGTACTTC.

This clonotype was observed a few times. The chain is built from TRBV9 and TRBJ1-2, with D perhaps TRBD1 (5 bases). Germline CDR1 and CDR2: SGDLS and YYNGEE. This CDR3 contains 13 residues. Between the trimmed V and J ends, which lost 4 bases and 2 bases, there was a span of 9 bases. Here the CDR3 reads CASSSGGNYGYTF. The CDR3 nucleotides are TGTGCCAGCAGCTCCGGGGGGAACTATGGCTACACCTTC.

This clonotype was found many times. The rearrangement uses TRBV29-1 and TRBJ2-1; the match to TRBD2 covers 7 bases. The germline gives CDR1 SQVTM, CDR2 ANQGSEA. The CDR3 length is 15 residues. With 4 bases clipped from V and 1 base from J, the junction kept 7 bases outside the gene matches. CDR3 DNA: TGCAGCGTTGGTCATAGGGAGGGGTCCTACAATGAGCAGTTCTTC. Translation: CSVGHREGSYNEQFF.

This sequence joins TRBV11-2 and TRBJ1-1, with D perhaps matching TRBD1 (5 bases). Germline V gene lookup returns CDR1 SGHAT and CDR2 FQNNGV. The CDR3 is made up of 15 amino acids. Trimming pared 4 bases from V and 5 bases from J, leaving 17 bases between. CDR3 loop: CASSSLGGQRTEAFF. For the CDR3, the DNA is TGTGCCAGCAGCTCTCTAGGTGGACAACGGACTGAAGCTTTCTTT.

The chain carries TRBV11-2 and TRBJ2-7, with a tentative D call TRBD2 (5 bases). Deletions cut 0 bases from V and 5 bases from J, with 8 bases between. The CDR3 contains 13 residues. Looked up from germline, CDR1 is SGHAT and CDR2 is FQNNGV. CDR3 sequence reads: CASSLDLRDEQYF. The CDR3 DNA reads as TGTGCCAGCAGCTTAGACCTGAGGGACGAGCAGTACTTC.

V usage is TRBV5-1 and J usage is TRBJ2-1; 13 positions agree with TRBD2. The germline V gene encodes CDR1 SGHRS and CDR2 YFSETQ. The CDR3 covers 16 residues. Germline trimming cut 3 bases from V and 5 bases from J; bases unmatched to any gene: 5. The CDR3 sequence: CASSWGGLAGDNEQFF. The CDR3 DNA sequence: TGCGCCAGCAGCTGGGGCGGACTAGCGGGAGACAATGAGCAGTTCTTC.

This clonotype was counted ten times or more. The chain is built from TRBV27 and TRBJ1-1; tentatively, D is TRBD1 (6 bases). The length of the CDR3 is 13 residues. Trimming removed 5 bases at V and 2 bases at J, with 9 bases between. Germline CDR1 and CDR2: MNHEY and SMNVEV (reference sequence). The CDR3 sequence is CASSLQGNTEAFF. CDR3 in DNA: TGTGCCAGCAGTCTACAGGGTAACACTGAAGCTTTCTTT.

Many counts were recorded for this clonotype. The chain uses TRBV5-1 and TRBJ2-7; 10 bases map to TRBD1. The V gene's germline CDR1 is SGHRS and CDR2 YFSETQ. Germline trimming cut 3 bases from V and 2 bases from J; bases unmatched to any gene: 2. The CDR3 runs to 14 residues. The CDR3 region is CASSSGTGAYEQYF. The CDR3 coding sequence is TGCGCCAGCAGCTCCGGGACAGGGGCCTACGAGCAGTACTTC.

In the case of this clonotype: A clone one base away is much larger, so this may be a read error. The chain recombines TRBV7-9 with TRBJ2-7; no reliable D call. CDR3 length equals 13 residues. Germline V gives CDR1 SEHNR, CDR2 FQNEAQ (reference sequence). Trimming stripped 1 base from V and 9 bases from J, with 13 bases between. The CDR3 DNA follows: TGTGCCAGCAGCTTAGAGGACGTTTCGTGGCAGTACTTC. Its protein is CASSLEDVSWQYF.

The count of this clonotype is one. No conserved phenylalanine or tryptophan ends this CDR3, so it is likely a read error. The rearrangement uses TRBV3-1 and TRBJ2-3; 7 bases map to TRBD1. Germline lookup yields CDR1 LGHDT and CDR2 YNNKEL (reference sequence). The CDR3 spans 14 residues. The ends lost 2 bases at V and 7 bases at J; junction bases unmatched: 6. CDR3 nucleotide sequence: TGTGCCAGCAGCCAACGACAGGGACGAAATACGCAGTATCTT. Its translation is CASSQRQGRNTQYL.

This clonotype was detected many times. The J gene is TRBJ2-3, the V gene TRBV20-1, with D maybe TRBD2 (5 bases). Between the trimmed V and J ends, which lost 3 bases and 4 bases, there was a span of 14 bases. CDR3 size: 14 residues. CDR1 and CDR2 from the germline V gene are DFQATT and SNEGSKA (reference sequence). The CDR3 nucleotides read TGCAGTGCTAGTCCCGGGGATGGCGCAGATACGCAGTATTTT. This codes for CSASPGDGADTQYF.

There are a few counts of this clonotype. One end of the junction does not line up with germline, which may come from a read error. The V and J genes are TRBV4-1 and TRBJ1-1, with 8 bases that match TRBD1. The CDR3 runs 15 residues. Germline lookup yields CDR1 MGHRA and CDR2 YSYEKL. As DNA, the CDR3 is TGCGCCGGCAGCCCGGAAGGGACAGGTAGGACTGAAGCTTTCTTT. Protein: CAGSPEGTGRTEAFF.

In this sample, this clonotype turned up a few times. This chain uses TRBV5-1 with TRBJ2-5; D gene uncertain. Per germline, CDR1 SGHRS and CDR2 YFSETQ. CDR3 length: 15 residues. The germline V and J ends were trimmed by 0 bases and 4 bases, with 13 bases remaining between them. The CDR3 here is CASSLDPYGLETQYF. The CDR3 nucleotides are TGCGCCAGCAGCTTGGACCCTTATGGGTTAGAGACCCAGTACTTC.

This clonotype was observed many times. The chain couples TRBV5-1 to TRBJ2-1; 7 bases fit TRBD2. The V gene end was trimmed by 0 bases and the J gene end by 1 base; junction bases not matched to a gene: 4. The CDR3 covers 16 residues. The V gene's germline CDR1 is SGHRS and CDR2 YFSETQ. CDR3 sequence: CASSLVSSGSYNEQFF. CDR3 bases: TGCGCCAGCAGCTTGGTGTCTAGCGGATCCTACAATGAGCAGTTCTTC.